These 2 T cell receptor beta chains originate from one sample sequenced in a study of blood T cell repertoires in COVID-19 (dated by TCRdb to the early 2020s). The library was prepared using the immunoSEQ multiplex PCR assay. TCRdb mirrors the immuneACCESS table, restricted to in-frame sequences. Some clones are absent from its copies; in checked studies, under half trace to an unresolved V gene, and the reason for the others is unknown. Within this sample are around 170,000 clones, with around three quarters of them counted one time only. 6.5% to 7% of the sample lies in the top ten. The sample taken for sequencing was peripheral blood. Receptor source: a man between 65 and 79 years old with active or convalescent COVID-19.

The CDR3 sequence: CASSVESHTEAFF. The DNA for the CDR3 is TGTGCCTCCTCTGTCGAGTCGCACACTGAAGCTTTCTTT. The V and J genes are TRBV30 and TRBJ1-1; D not certain. The V end lost 7 bases, the J end lost 3 bases, and 15 bases lay between the germline ends. The CDR3 covers 13 residues. Germline V lookup: CDR1 GTSNPN, CDR2 SVGIG (reference sequence).

This rearrangement joins TRBV2 to TRBJ1-2; D possibly corresponds to TRBD1 (5 bases). V shed 3 bases and J shed 1 base, with 6 bases lying between them. The CDR3 runs 13 residues. Germline V lookup: CDR1 SNHLY, CDR2 FYNNEI. The CDR3 here is CASSEGGNYGYTF. Here the CDR3 DNA reads TGTGCCAGCAGTGAGGGGGGTAACTATGGCTACACCTTC.